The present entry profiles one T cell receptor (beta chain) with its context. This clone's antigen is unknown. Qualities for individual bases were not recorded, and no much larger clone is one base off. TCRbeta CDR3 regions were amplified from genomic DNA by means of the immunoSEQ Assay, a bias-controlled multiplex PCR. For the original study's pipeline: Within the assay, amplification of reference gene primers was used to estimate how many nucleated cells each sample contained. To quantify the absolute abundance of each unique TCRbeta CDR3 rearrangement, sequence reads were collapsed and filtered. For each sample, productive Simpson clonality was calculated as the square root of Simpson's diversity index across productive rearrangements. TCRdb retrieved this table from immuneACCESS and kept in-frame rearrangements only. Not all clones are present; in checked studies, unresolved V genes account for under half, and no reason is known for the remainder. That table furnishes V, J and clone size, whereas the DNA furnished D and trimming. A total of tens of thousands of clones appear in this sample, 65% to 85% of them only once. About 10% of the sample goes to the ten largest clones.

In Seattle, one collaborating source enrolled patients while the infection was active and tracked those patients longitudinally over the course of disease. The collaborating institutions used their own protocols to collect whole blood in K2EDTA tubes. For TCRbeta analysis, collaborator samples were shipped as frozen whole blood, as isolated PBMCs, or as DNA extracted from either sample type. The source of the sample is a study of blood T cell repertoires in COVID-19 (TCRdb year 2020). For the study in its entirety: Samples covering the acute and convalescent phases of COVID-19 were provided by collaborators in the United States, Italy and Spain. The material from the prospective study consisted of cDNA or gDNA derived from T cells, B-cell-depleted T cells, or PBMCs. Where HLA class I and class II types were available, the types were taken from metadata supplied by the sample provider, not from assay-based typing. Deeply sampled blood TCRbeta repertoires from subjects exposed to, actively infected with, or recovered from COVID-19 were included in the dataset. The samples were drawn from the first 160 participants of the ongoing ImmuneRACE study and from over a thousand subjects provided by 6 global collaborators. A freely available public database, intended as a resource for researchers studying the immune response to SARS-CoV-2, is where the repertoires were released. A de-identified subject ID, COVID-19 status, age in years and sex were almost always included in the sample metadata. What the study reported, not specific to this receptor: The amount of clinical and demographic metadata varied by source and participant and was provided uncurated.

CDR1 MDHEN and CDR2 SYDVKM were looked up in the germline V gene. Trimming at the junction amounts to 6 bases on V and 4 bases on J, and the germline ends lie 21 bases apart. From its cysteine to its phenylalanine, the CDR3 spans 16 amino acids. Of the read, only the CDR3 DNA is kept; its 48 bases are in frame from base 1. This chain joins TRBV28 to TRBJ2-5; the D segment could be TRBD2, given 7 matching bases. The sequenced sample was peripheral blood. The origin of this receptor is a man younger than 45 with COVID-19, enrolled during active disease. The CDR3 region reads CASSSALRGGGETQYF. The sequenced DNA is TGTGCCAGCAGCTCAGCATTGAGGGGGGGTGGAGAGACCCAGTACTTC.